One T cell receptor beta chain is described in this entry. This sample stems from a study of blood T cell repertoires in COVID-19. Study in general: T cells, B-cell-depleted T cells, or PBMCs provided the cDNA or gDNA that served as material.

The trim removed 2 bases at V and 2 bases at J, leaving 6 bases unmatched. CDR1 SEHNR and CDR2 FQNEAQ come from the germline V gene (reference sequence). CDR3 length equals 16 residues. Original analysis: Reference gene primer amplification in the assay estimated nucleated cell counts. The repertoire was sequenced with immunoSEQ multiplex PCR; TCRdb's copy has only in-frame clones and lacks some. V and J calls and clone size are copied from that table; D and trimming were computed from the DNA. The table shows about 9,200 clones, with around 85% occurring only once. The genes are TRBV7-9 and TRBJ1-2; TRBD1 aligns across 9 bases. This receptor was taken from a man in his 60s with acute or convalescent COVID-19. The sequenced sample was peripheral blood. The CDR3 bases are TGTGCCAGCAGCTTAACCGGACAGGGGCTAAACTATGGCTACACCTTC. Amino acid sequence: CASSLTGQGLNYGYTF.